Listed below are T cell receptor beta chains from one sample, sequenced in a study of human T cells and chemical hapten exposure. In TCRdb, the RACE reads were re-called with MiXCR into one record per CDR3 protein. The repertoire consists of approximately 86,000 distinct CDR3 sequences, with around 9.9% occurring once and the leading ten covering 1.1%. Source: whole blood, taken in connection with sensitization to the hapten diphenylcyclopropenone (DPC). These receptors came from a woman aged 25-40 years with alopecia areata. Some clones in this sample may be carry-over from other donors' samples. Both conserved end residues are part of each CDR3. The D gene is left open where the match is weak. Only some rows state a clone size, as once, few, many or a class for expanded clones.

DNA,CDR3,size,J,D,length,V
TGTGCCAGCAGCTTAACGGGGACTAGCGGGAGAAGCGGTGAGCAGTTCTTC,CASSLTGTSGRSGEQFF,-,TRBJ2-1,TRBD2,17,TRBV7-3
TGTGCCAGCAGCCGGGACGGCCAAATGAACACTGAAGCTTTCTTT,CASSRDGQMNTEAFF,many,TRBJ1-1,-,15,TRBV7-8
TGTGCCAGCTCGACCCTGGACAGTCACCAAGAGACCCAGTACTTC,CASSTLDSHQETQYF,many,TRBJ2-5,-,15,TRBV18
TGTGCCAGCAGCCGGCCACAGGAAGATTCACCCCTCCACTTT,CASSRPQEDSPLHF,many,TRBJ1-6,-,14,TRBV6-6
TGTGCCAGCAGTCAGGGACAGGGAATCACCGGGGAGCTGTTTTTT,CASSQGQGITGELFF,-,TRBJ2-2,TRBD1,15,TRBV2
TGTGCCAGCAGCGATTCAGGGGGTCGGGAGACCCAGTACTTC,CASSDSGGRETQYF,many,TRBJ2-5,TRBD1,14,TRBV6-6
TGTGCCAGCAGCGGGGGGGCAGATACGCAGTATTTT,CASSGGADTQYF,-,TRBJ2-3,TRBD2,12,TRBV28
TGTGCCAGCAGTACCCGGACAGTGCCAAAAGAGCAGTACTTC,CASSTRTVPKEQYF,many,TRBJ2-7,-,14,TRBV28
TGCAGCGTTGAAGCCGCGACAGGGACTGAAGCTTTCTTT,CSVEAATGTEAFF,many,TRBJ1-1,TRBD1,13,TRBV29-1
TGTGCCAGCAGCCAAGATGATGAGGAATATCGTTATGGCTACACCTTC,CASSQDDEEYRYGYTF,-,TRBJ1-2,-,16,TRBV4-2
TGTGCCAGCAGTCGGGACAAGATCAACACCGGGGAGCTGTTTTTT,CASSRDKINTGELFF,many,TRBJ2-2,-,15,TRBV2
TGTGCCAGCTCACGGGCAGAAAATCAGCCCCAGCATTTT,CASSRAENQPQHF,many,TRBJ1-5,-,13,TRBV18
TGCAGCGTTGGTACCGATGAGCAGTTCTTC,CSVGTDEQFF,many,TRBJ2-1,-,10,TRBV29-1
TGTGCCTGGAGTACCGGGACCCCAGAGACCCAGTACTTC,CAWSTGTPETQYF,many,TRBJ2-5,-,13,TRBV30
TGTGCCAGCAGCCTCTCCCAACACTATGAGCAGTTCTTC,CASSLSQHYEQFF,many,TRBJ2-1,-,13,TRBV3-1
TGTGCCAGCAGCGTAGTGATTAGCGGGTCCTACGAGCAGTACTTC,CASSVVISGSYEQYF,few,TRBJ2-7,TRBD2,15,TRBV9
TGTGCCAGCAGCCCGACAGGGCCGACCCTTAGGAATGGCTACACCTTC,CASSPTGPTLRNGYTF,many,TRBJ1-2,TRBD1,16,TRBV12-3/TRBV12-4
TGCAGCGTTGTTGGGACAGGGAGACCAACAGATACGCAGTATTTT,CSVVGTGRPTDTQYF,many,TRBJ2-3,TRBD1,15,TRBV29-1
TGTGCCAGCAATGGGCAGCTCCAAGAGACCCAGTACTTC,CASNGQLQETQYF,many,TRBJ2-5,-,13,TRBV2
TGCAGTGCAACGGACAGTACCTATAACTATGGCTACACCTTC,CSATDSTYNYGYTF,-,TRBJ1-2,-,14,TRBV20-1
TGTGCCAGCAGGACCAACAGGGCGCCCCAAGAGACCCAGTACTTC,CASRTNRAPQETQYF,once,TRBJ2-5,-,15,TRBV28
TGTGCCAGCAGTTTATCAGCGGCAGGGCGGAATGAGCAGTTCTTC,CASSLSAAGRNEQFF,many,TRBJ2-1,-,15,TRBV27
TGTGCCAGCAGCCAAGGAGGACCCCGGCCCCAGCATTTT,CASSQGGPRPQHF,few,TRBJ1-5,-,13,TRBV3-1
TGTGCCAGCAGTTTCCCTGACTGGCGACAAAGCGGATGGAATGAGCAGTTCTTC,CASSFPDWRQSGWNEQFF,-,TRBJ2-1,-,18,TRBV27
TGTGCCAGCAGCCAAGATCGTCAGTCAGGACAGGGGTCAGGTGATACGCAGTATTTT,CASSQDRQSGQGSGDTQYF,many,TRBJ2-3,TRBD1,19,TRBV4-2
TGTGCCAGCAGCCAGGGCCAGCCGAACACCGGGGAGCTGTTTTTT,CASSQGQPNTGELFF,-,TRBJ2-2,-,15,TRBV7-9
TGTGCCAGCAGCTTAGCCCCTAGGGTGCAGTTCTTC,CASSLAPRVQFF,many,TRBJ2-1,-,12,TRBV7-9
TGTGCCAGTACCGTAACTAGGGGTGGTTACAATGAGCAGTTCTTC,CASTVTRGGYNEQFF,few,TRBJ2-1,-,15,TRBV19
TGTGCTAGTGGTCGACCATATAGCAATCAGCCCCAGCATTTT,CASGRPYSNQPQHF,many,TRBJ1-5,-,14,TRBV12-5
TGTGCCAGCAGCAAAGGGTTGGGCAGGGAGAAAAACATTCAGTACTTC,CASSKGLGREKNIQYF,-,TRBJ2-4,-,16,TRBV21-1
TGTGCCAGCAGTCTCCCGACTAGCCAAGAGACCCAGTACTTC,CASSLPTSQETQYF,many,TRBJ2-5,-,14,TRBV12-3/TRBV12-4
TGTGCCATCACAGCGGGACCACCCTACGAGCAGTACTTC,CAITAGPPYEQYF,-,TRBJ2-7,TRBD2,13,TRBV10-3
TGTGCCATCAGCGGACTAACTGTAGGAGATACGCAGTATTTT,CAISGLTVGDTQYF,many,TRBJ2-3,-,14,TRBV10-3
TGTGCCTGCCGAACTTTGACAGGGAACTATGGCTACACCTTC,CACRTLTGNYGYTF,many,TRBJ1-2,TRBD1,14,TRBV6-5
TGTGCCAGCAGCGTTAGAAAGGCAACTAATGAAAAACTGTTTTTT,CASSVRKATNEKLFF,few,TRBJ1-4,-,15,TRBV2
TGTGCCAGCAGACTCCAGGGCTACGAGCAGTACTTC,CASRLQGYEQYF,-,TRBJ2-7,-,12,TRBV28
TGTGCCAGCAGGGCCGGGGGCTACACTGAAGCTTTCTTT,CASRAGGYTEAFF,few,TRBJ1-1,-,13,TRBV2